These 24 T cell receptor beta chains originate from one sample sequenced in a study of control samples from healthy donors and cancer patients. Clones were sequenced by immunoSEQ multiplex PCR, and TCRdb holds only the in-frame ones, with some missing. Here the sample spans just under 75,000 clones, about 90% being singletons. The sample was blood. Every receptor here comes from a woman in her forties or fifties in good health.

The CDR3 here is CASSLWTGENSPLHF. The CDR3 bases are TGTGCCAGCAGTTTGTGGACAGGGGAGAATTCACCCCTCCACTTT. This chain links TRBV2 with TRBJ1-6; 9 nucleotides agree with TRBD1. The junction had 6 bases not matched to a gene; V was cut back by 5 bases and J by 7 bases. Germline CDR1 and CDR2: SNHLY and FYNNEI. There are 15 residues in the CDR3.

The chain couples TRBV30 to TRBJ2-5; 9 bases are a match to TRBD2. Germline-derived CDR1 and CDR2 are GTSNPN and SVGIG (reference sequence). This CDR3 has 14 amino acids. The V segment lost 6 bases and the J segment 4 bases; nucleotides outside the gene matches: 9. This chain's CDR3 is CACSAGTSPETQYF. In DNA form, the CDR3 reads TGTGCCTGCTCCGCCGGGACTAGCCCAGAGACCCAGTACTTC.

V is TRBV5-5 and J is TRBJ1-1; a possible D gene is TRBD1 (5 bases). Trimming took 3 bases from V and 3 from J, leaving 9 bases between them. Looked up from germline, CDR1 is SGHKS and CDR2 is YYEKEE (reference sequence). This CDR3 spans 13 amino acids. CDR3 in amino acids: CASSWDGDTEAFF. The CDR3 DNA sequence: TGTGCCAGCAGCTGGGACGGGGACACTGAAGCTTTCTTT.

The rearrangement uses TRBV19 and TRBJ2-7; 9 nucleotides align to TRBD2. The CDR3 contains 15 residues. V lost 0 bases to trimming and J lost 4 bases; unmatched junction nucleotides: 4. Germline-derived CDR1 and CDR2 are LNHDA and SQIVND (reference sequence). In DNA form, the CDR3 reads TGTGCCAGTAGTATAGAGGATAGCGGGAGTTACGAGCAGTACTTC. Translation: CASSIEDSGSYEQYF.

The J gene is TRBJ2-4, the V gene TRBV28; D gene ambiguous. V lost 5 bases and J 0 bases, leaving 14 bases between the germline ends. The CDR3 length is 16 residues. Germline assignment: CDR1 MDHEN and CDR2 SYDVKM. CDR3 region: CASSSRASLAKNIQYF. The DNA for the CDR3 is TGTGCCAGCAGTAGTAGGGCCAGTCTAGCCAAAAACATTCAGTACTTC. The full variable domain, rest sourced from reference TRBV28 and TRBJ2-4, is DVKVTQSSRYLVKRTGEKVFLECVQDMDHENMFWYRQDPGLGLRLIYFSYDVKMKEKGDIPEGYSVSREKKERFSLILESASTNQTSMYLCASSSRASLAKNIQYFGAGTRLSVL.

This chain connects TRBV13 to TRBJ1-1; D is unresolved. Trimming took off 1 base at V and 1 base at J, with 4 bases between the two ends. The CDR3 length is 13 residues. Germline CDR1 and CDR2: PRHDT and FYEKMQ (reference sequence). This CDR3 reads CASSLAQNTEAFF. CDR3 bases: TGTGCCAGCAGCTTAGCTCAGAACACTGAAGCTTTCTTT.

This clone appeared a single time. V is TRBV10-3 and J is TRBJ2-1; TRBD2 aligns across 11 bases. Germline CDR1 reads ENHRY; CDR2 reads SYGVKD. The CDR3 is 14 amino acids. The V and J ends lost 10 bases and 5 bases, in that order; junction bases with no gene match: 7. CDR3 bases: TGTGCCAGCGCCGGGACTAGCGGCAACAATGAGCAGTTCTTC. Protein: CASAGTSGNNEQFF.

The genes are TRBV20-1 and TRBJ2-7; D not certain. The CDR3 has 11 residues. The germline V gene has CDR1 DFQATT and CDR2 SNEGSKA (reference sequence). V lost 4 bases, J lost 5 bases, and 9 bases lay in between. Here the CDR3 reads CSANGVHEQYF. Here the CDR3 DNA reads TGCAGTGCTAACGGCGTCCACGAGCAGTACTTC.

This chain uses TRBV4-1 with TRBJ2-1; 9 nucleotides align to TRBD2. Per germline, CDR1 MGHRA and CDR2 YSYEKL. The V gene end was trimmed by 1 base and the J gene end by 4 bases; junction bases not matched to a gene: 2. The CDR3 has 15 amino acids. This CDR3 is CASSQGLAGYNEQFF. DNA for the CDR3: TGCGCCAGCAGCCAAGGTCTAGCGGGGTACAATGAGCAGTTCTTC.

The rearrangement uses TRBV30 and TRBJ1-2; weak D call: TRBD1 (6 bases). The CDR3 extends over 10 amino acids. The V gene's germline CDR1 is GTSNPN and CDR2 SVGIG (reference sequence). Deletions cut 8 bases from V and 5 bases from J, with 9 bases between. This chain's CDR3 is CARGGYGYTF. Here the CDR3 DNA reads TGTGCCAGAGGGGGTTATGGCTACACCTTC.

This sequence joins TRBV5-1 and TRBJ2-7, with a possible D match to TRBD1 (5 bases). Trimming pared 2 bases from V and 3 bases from J, leaving 12 bases between. The CDR3 sequence is 14 residues long. Germline CDR1 is SGHRS and CDR2 is YFSETQ. Written as DNA, the CDR3 is TGCGCCAGCAGCTTAGCAGGGAACTACTACGAGCAGTACTTC. Amino acids: CASSLAGNYYEQYF.

In this sample, this clone turned up once. V is TRBV2 and J is TRBJ2-7; TRBD2 might be the D (6 bases). Per germline, CDR1 SNHLY and CDR2 FYNNEI. This CDR3 has 14 amino acids. V was trimmed by 7 bases and J by 1 base, leaving 14 bases between them. Written as DNA, the CDR3 is TGTGCCAGCACGTTCTCGCGGGGATCCTACGAGCAGTACTTC. Translated: CASTFSRGSYEQYF.

The V gene is TRBV20-1, the J gene TRBJ2-3; D not certain. The germline CDR1 and CDR2 sequences are DFQATT and SNEGSKA (reference sequence). Deletions cut 3 bases from V and 5 bases from J, with 18 bases between. This CDR3 spans 15 amino acids. The CDR3, as DNA: TGCAGTGCTAGTCGGCCGCTCTCATTAAAAGATACGCAGTATTTT. It codes for CSASRPLSLKDTQYF.

This sequence joins TRBV29-1 and TRBJ2-7, with unresolved D. Germline CDR1 is SQVTM and CDR2 is ANQGSEA. This CDR3 comprises 12 residues. Deletions cut 4 bases from V and 7 bases from J, with 14 bases between. The CDR3 region is CSVASELREQYF. The CDR3 DNA reads TGCAGCGTTGCCAGCGAGCTACGGGAGCAGTACTTC.

CDR3 sequence (DNA): TGTGCCATCAGTGAGTCTGGGGGGCTCTCCTCCTCTGGGGCCAACGTCCTGACTTTC. This codes for CAISESGGLSSSGANVLTF. V and J are TRBV10-3 and TRBJ2-6; D possibly uses TRBD1 or TRBD2 (6 bases each). The CDR3 sequence is 19 residues long. V was cut by 0 bases and J by 0 bases, with 15 bases left in between. The V gene's germline CDR1 is ENHRY and CDR2 SYGVKD.

V usage is TRBV5-5 and J usage is TRBJ2-1; TRBD1 matches 7 bases. V shed 2 bases, J shed 5 bases, and the junction held 4 bases outside the gene matches. The length of the CDR3 is 14 residues. The V gene's germline CDR1 is SGHKS and CDR2 YYEKEE (reference sequence). CDR3 amino acids: CASSFRDRNNEQFF. CDR3 DNA sequence: TGTGCCAGCAGCTTCCGGGACAGAAACAATGAGCAGTTCTTC.

J is TRBJ1-3 and V is TRBV2; the D is unclear. The CDR3 runs 15 residues. CDR1 SNHLY and CDR2 FYNNEI come from the germline V gene. V was cut by 11 bases and J by 3 bases, with 20 bases left in between. The CDR3 DNA sequence: TGTGCCCTCAAACAAGGTTCGTTTGTTGGAAACACCATATATTTT. This encodes CALKQGSFVGNTIYF.

This chain joins TRBV5-4 and TRBJ2-5, with D possibly called TRBD1 or TRBD2 (7 bases each). Germline CDR1 SGHNT, CDR2 YYREEE (reference sequence). V dropped 4 bases and J dropped 4 bases, with 20 bases sitting between them. The CDR3 loop spans 16 amino acids. CDR3 sequence (DNA): TGTGCCAGCAGCCCACGGACAGGTCGGGGGGTAGAGACCCAGTACTTC. It specifies CASSPRTGRGVETQYF.

The chain links TRBV15 to TRBJ2-7; possibly TRBD1 for D (5 bases). This CDR3 is 15 amino acids long. Per germline, CDR1 LNHNV and CDR2 YYDKDF (reference sequence). Trimming stripped 0 bases from V and 1 base from J, with 10 bases between. CDR3 in DNA: TGTGCCACCAGCAGAGACAGGGTCACATCCTACGAGCAGTACTTC. Translated: CATSRDRVTSYEQYF. The full variable domain, completed using reference TRBV15 and TRBJ2-7, is DAMVIQNPRYQVTQFGKPVTLSCSQTLNHNVMYWYQQKSSQAPKLLFHYYDKDFNNEADTPDNFQSRRPNTSFCFLDIRSPGLGDTAMYLCATSRDRVTSYEQYFGPGTRLTVT.

The chain is built from TRBV2 and TRBJ2-7; D tentatively fits TRBD1 or TRBD2 (5 bases each). Germline values: CDR1 SNHLY, CDR2 FYNNEI. The CDR3 is 14 residues long. Deletions cut 6 bases from V and 2 bases from J, with 14 bases between. The CDR3 sequence: CASRPRDRAYEQYF. The CDR3 DNA reads TGTGCCAGCAGACCCCGGGACCGAGCCTACGAGCAGTACTTC.

The gene calls are TRBV3-1 (or the pseudogene TRBV3-2) and TRBJ1-1, with 7 bases lining up with TRBD1. V lost 3 bases and J lost 4; bases outside the gene matches: 11. The CDR3 has 16 amino acids. CDR1 and CDR2 (germline): LGHDT, YNNKEL (reference sequence). DNA for the CDR3: TGTGCCAGCAGCCAGTACAGAGGGGGCGTTGGCACTGAAGCTTTCTTT. This encodes CASSQYRGGVGTEAFF.

The rearrangement links TRBV3-1 (or the pseudogene TRBV3-2) to TRBJ1-1, with TRBD1 matching 9 bases. CDR3 length: 16 amino acids. The trim removed 2 bases at V and 1 base at J, leaving 5 bases unmatched. Germline CDR1 is LGHDT and CDR2 is YNNKEL (reference sequence). The CDR3 reads CASSQSWTGANTEAFF. DNA for the CDR3: TGTGCCAGCAGCCAATCCTGGACAGGGGCGAACACTGAAGCTTTCTTT.

J is TRBJ1-6 and V is TRBV28, with 7 nucleotides matching TRBD1. The length of the CDR3 is 14 residues. Trimming took 5 bases from V and 7 from J; bases not matched to a gene: 5. From germline, CDR1 is MDHEN and CDR2 SYDVKM. The CDR3 DNA follows: TGTGCCAGCAGTCTCAGGACAGGAAATTCACCCCTCCACTTT. This codes for CASSLRTGNSPLHF.

The count of this clone is one. The chain combines TRBV7-9 with TRBJ1-4; no definite D call. The CDR3 is 15 amino acids. V lost 1 base and J 8 bases, leaving 14 bases between the germline ends. The V gene's germline CDR1 is SEHNR and CDR2 FQNEAQ (reference sequence). CDR3 sequence reads: CASSLDSGYTEKLFF. CDR3 in DNA: TGTGCCAGCAGCTTAGATTCCGGCTATACGGAAAAACTGTTTTTT.